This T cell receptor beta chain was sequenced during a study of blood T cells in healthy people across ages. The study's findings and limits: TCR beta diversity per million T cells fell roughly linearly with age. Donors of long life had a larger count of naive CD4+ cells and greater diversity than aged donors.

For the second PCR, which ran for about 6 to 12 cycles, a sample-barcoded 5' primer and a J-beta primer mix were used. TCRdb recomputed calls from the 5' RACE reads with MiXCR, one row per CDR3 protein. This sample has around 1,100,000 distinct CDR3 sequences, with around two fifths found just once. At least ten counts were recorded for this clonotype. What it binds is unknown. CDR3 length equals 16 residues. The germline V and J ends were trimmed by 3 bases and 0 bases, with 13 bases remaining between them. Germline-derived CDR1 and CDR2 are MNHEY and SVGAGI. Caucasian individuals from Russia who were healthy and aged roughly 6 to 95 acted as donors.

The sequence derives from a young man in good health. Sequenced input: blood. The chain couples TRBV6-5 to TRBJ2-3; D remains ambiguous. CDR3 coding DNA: TGTGCCAGCAGTTATACCGACTTCCTAAGCACAGATACGCAGTATTTT. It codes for CASSYTDFLSTDTQYF.